These 17 T cell receptor beta chains originate from one sample sequenced in a study of T cells in Graves' hyperthyroidism and ophthalmopathy (dated by TCRdb to the late 2010s). Library preparation was by multiplex PCR. TCRdb shows the sequencer as Illumina HiSeq 2000. The TCR beta CDR3 regions were amplified from RNA transcripts. A first-round RT-PCR of the TCR CDR3 used the HTBI primer set with the Qiagen OneStep RT-PCR kit. TCRdb reprocessing: public reads trimmed at Q25 with fastp, clones called with MiXCR, in-frame beta chains kept. Rows are combined by CDR3 protein, so each entry shows the most common genes and DNA. The sample table shows roughly 200,000 distinct CDR3 sequences, and around a sixth are seen once. The ten largest clones represent 53% of the sample. Sequencing was carried out using blood. All receptors come from a woman aged 45-59 years with Graves' hyperthyroidism.

This clonotype occurred many times. This rearrangement joins TRBV2 to TRBJ2-7; D uncertain. This CDR3 is built from 11 residues. Trimming shortened V by 4 bases and J by 4 bases, and 5 bases separated the two germline ends. Looked up from germline, CDR1 is SNHLY and CDR2 is FYNNEI. Here the CDR3 reads CASSVTYEQYF. The CDR3 bases are TGTGCCAGCAGTGTCACTTACGAGCAGTACTTC.

Many counts were recorded for this clonotype. This chain joins TRBV11-2 and TRBJ2-3; TRBD1 matches 9 bases. The CDR3 is 18 residues long. With 0 bases clipped from V and 1 base from J, the junction kept 8 bases outside the gene matches. Germline loops: CDR1 SGHAT, CDR2 FQNNGV. In DNA form, the CDR3 reads TGTGCCAGCAGCTTAGAACCGGGACAGGGACGTGGCACAGATACGCAGTATTTT. Encoded protein: CASSLEPGQGRGTDTQYF.

This clonotype has just a few counts. V usage is TRBV27 and J usage is TRBJ1-2, with 9 nucleotides matching TRBD1. Germline lookup yields CDR1 MNHEY and CDR2 SMNVEV (reference sequence). The length of the CDR3 is 17 residues. With 0 bases clipped from V and 8 bases from J, the junction kept 13 bases outside the gene matches. CDR3 coding DNA: TGTGCCAGCAGTTTATCGGGACAGGGAACGCGCCCAGGGGGCTACACCTTC. Protein: CASSLSGQGTRPGGYTF.

The rearrangement uses TRBV3-1 and TRBJ1-6, with D uncertain. Germline V gives CDR1 LGHDT, CDR2 YNNKEL (reference sequence). V lost 0 bases and J lost 4, with 7 bases in between. CDR3 length equals 15 residues. CDR3 in DNA: TGTGCCAGCAGCCAAGAGAGGGCATATAATTCACCCCTCCACTTT. Translating it yields CASSQERAYNSPLHF. Looking up the rest from reference TRBV3-1 and TRBJ1-6 gives the full variable domain: DTAVSQTPKYLVTQMGNDKSIKCEQNLGHDTMYWYKQDSKKFLKIMFSYNNKELIINETVPNRFSPKSPDKAHLNLHINSLELGDSAVYFCASSQERAYNSPLHFGNGTRLTVT.

The chain links TRBV20-1 to TRBJ1-1; D is uncertain. CDR1 is DFQATT, CDR2 SNEGSKA, per germline (reference sequence). This CDR3 has 12 amino acids. V was pared by 2 bases and J by 4 bases, with 8 bases between. The CDR3 loop reads CSARHRATEAFF. In nucleotides, the CDR3 is TGCAGTGCTAGACATAGGGCCACTGAAGCTTTCTTT.

This clonotype has a handful of counts. This sequence joins TRBV20-1 and TRBJ1-5; the D is unclear. Germline loops: CDR1 DFQATT, CDR2 SNEGSKA (reference sequence). CDR3 size: 16 residues. Trimming cost V 4 bases and J 0 bases, with 16 bases left between them. The CDR3 protein is CSAKAGPPNSNQPQHF. In nucleotides, the CDR3 is TGCAGTGCTAAAGCCGGGCCCCCGAATAGCAATCAGCCCCAGCATTTT.

This clonotype was seen ten or more times. The CDR3 region has the DNA TGTGCCTGGAAGGGGTCGGAAAGCAATCAGCCCCAGCATTTT. Its protein is CAWKGSESNQPQHF. The rearrangement links TRBV30 to TRBJ1-5; possible D gene TRBD1, 5 bases. The length of the CDR3 is 14 residues. Germline CDR1 and CDR2: GTSNPN and SVGIG (reference sequence). The V gene lost 4 bases and the J gene lost 1 base, with 11 bases spanning the gap.

This clonotype was counted between two and nine times. J is TRBJ1-4 and V is TRBV12-3 or TRBV12-4, with 7 bases lining up with TRBD1. Germline trimming cut 5 bases from V and 7 bases from J; bases unmatched to any gene: 7. The CDR3 sequence is 14 residues long. The DNA of the CDR3 is TGTGCCAGCAGTGCCAGGGGGACTGGTGAAAAACTGTTTTTT. Protein: CASSARGTGEKLFF.

This clonotype has only a few counts. V gene TRBV10-3 combines with J gene TRBJ1-3, with a tentative D call TRBD1 (6 bases). CDR3 size: 15 residues. Between the trimmed V and J ends, which lost 6 bases and 0 bases, there was a span of 12 bases. CDR1 is ENHRY, CDR2 SYGVKD, per germline. The CDR3 DNA is TGTGCCATCAGCCAACAGGGCCACTCTGGAAACACCATATATTTT. It encodes CAISQQGHSGNTIYF.

The V gene is TRBV10-3, the J gene TRBJ2-5, with a possible D match to TRBD1 (5 bases). The CDR3 loop spans 14 amino acids. Trimming removed 6 bases from V and 0 bases from J, with 11 bases in between. Germline V gene lookup returns CDR1 ENHRY and CDR2 SYGVKD. CDR3 sequence reads: CAIRGAGNQETQYF. The CDR3 DNA is TGTGCCATCAGAGGGGCAGGTAACCAAGAGACCCAGTACTTC.

This clonotype was picked up many times. The chain couples TRBV27 to TRBJ1-2; D is uncertain. Trimming removed 5 bases at V and 0 bases at J, with 13 bases between. Germline CDR1 reads MNHEY; CDR2 reads SMNVEV (reference sequence). The CDR3 has 15 residues. CDR3 residues: CASSPLDGTNYGYTF. CDR3 coding DNA: TGTGCCAGCAGTCCCCTGGACGGAACTAACTATGGCTACACCTTC.

This clonotype came up many times. V is TRBV12-3 or TRBV12-4 and J is TRBJ2-3, with no clear D. The CDR3 is made up of 14 amino acids. The germline V and J ends were trimmed by 5 bases and 1 base, with 10 bases remaining between them. This chain's CDR3 is CASSPDPGTDTQYF. CDR3 sequence (DNA): TGTGCCAGCAGTCCTGACCCCGGCACAGATACGCAGTATTTT.

The V gene is TRBV5-6, the J gene TRBJ2-7, with TRBD1 matching 9 bases. The germline gives CDR1 SGHDT, CDR2 YYEEEE. J gave up 0 bases and V 2 bases, and 6 bases lay outside the gene matches. The CDR3 length is 16 residues. CDR3 sequence: CASSLYPGQGSYEQYF. The CDR3 nucleotides read TGTGCCAGCAGCTTATACCCGGGACAGGGCTCCTACGAGCAGTACTTC.

This clonotype was counted only a few times. The chain joins TRBV27 to TRBJ2-1; 10 bases line up with TRBD2. The junction had 10 bases not matched to a gene; V was cut back by 3 bases and J by 2 bases. CDR1 is MNHEY, CDR2 SMNVEV, per germline (reference sequence). This CDR3 is 18 amino acids long. The CDR3 DNA follows: TGTGCCAGCAGTTTCGAGGTTAGCGGGAGGAGTCCCTACAATGAGCAGTTCTTC. Translation gives CASSFEVSGRSPYNEQFF.

This clonotype was recorded a few times. The genes are TRBV24-1 and TRBJ2-1, with 9 bases that match TRBD2. V gave up 3 bases and J gave up 9 bases; unmatched junction bases: 14. CDR3 length: 17 amino acids. CDR1 and CDR2 (germline): KGHDR, SFDVKD. The CDR3, as DNA: TGTGCCACCAGTGATCCCCTGCAGCGGGAGGATCAAGGTGAGCAGTTCTTC. This codes for CATSDPLQREDQGEQFF.

J is TRBJ2-4 and V is TRBV19; 8 nucleotides agree with TRBD1. This CDR3 region has 16 residues. The junction had 3 bases not matched to a gene; V was cut back by 1 base and J by 1 base. Germline V CDR1 and CDR2: LNHDA, SQIVND (reference sequence). CDR3 region: CASSIVRQGAKNIQYF. The CDR3 DNA reads TGTGCCAGTAGTATAGTGCGACAGGGGGCCAAAAACATTCAGTACTTC. Variable domain in full (rest from reference TRBV19 and TRBJ2-4): DGGITQSPKYLFRKEGQNVTLSCEQNLNHDAMYWYRQDPGQGLRLIYYSQIVNDFQKGDIAEGYSVSREKKESFPLTVTSAQKNPTAFYLCASSIVRQGAKNIQYFGAGTRLSVL.

This clonotype was seen many times. The chain carries TRBV30 and TRBJ1-2; tentative D call: TRBD1 (5 bases). Germline V gene lookup returns CDR1 GTSNPN and CDR2 SVGIG (reference sequence). The CDR3 runs to 13 residues. V was clipped by 1 base and J by 4 bases, with 10 bases between them. The CDR3 is CAWSAQGLYGYTF. The CDR3 nucleotides are TGTGCCTGGAGTGCCCAGGGACTCTATGGCTACACCTTC. Full variable domain (rest looked up from reference TRBV30 and TRBJ1-2): SQTIHQWPATLVQPVGSPLSLECTVEGTSNPNLYWYRQAAGRGLQLLFYSVGIGQISSEVPQNLSASRPQDRQFILSSKKLLLSDSGFYLCAWSAQGLYGYTFGSGTRLTVV.